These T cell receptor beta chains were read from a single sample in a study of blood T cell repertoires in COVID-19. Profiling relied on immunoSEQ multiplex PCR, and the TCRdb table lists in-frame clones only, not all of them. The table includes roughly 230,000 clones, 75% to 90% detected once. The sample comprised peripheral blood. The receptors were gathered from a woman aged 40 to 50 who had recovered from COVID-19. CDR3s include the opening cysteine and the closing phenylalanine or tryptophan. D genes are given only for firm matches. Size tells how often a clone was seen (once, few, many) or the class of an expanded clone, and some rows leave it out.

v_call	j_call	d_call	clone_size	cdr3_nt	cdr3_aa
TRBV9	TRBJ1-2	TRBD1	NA	TGTGCCAGCAGCGTAGCTACAGGGGGCGGCGGCTACACCTTC	CASSVATGGGGYTF
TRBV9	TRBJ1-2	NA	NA	TGTGCCAGCAGCGGGACAGCCGGGATACTGGGTGGCTACACCTTC	CASSGTAGILGGYTF
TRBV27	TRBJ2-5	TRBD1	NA	TGTGCCAGCAGTCCGCAGGGGGCGCGTGTAGAGACCCAGTACTTC	CASSPQGARVETQYF
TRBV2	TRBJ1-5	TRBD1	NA	TGTGCCAGCAGTGTTCCGACAGGGGGTGTTCAGCCCCAGCATTTT	CASSVPTGGVQPQHF
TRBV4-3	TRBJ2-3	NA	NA	TGCGCCAGCAGCCAGAACAGACTAGTTGGAGATACGCAGTATTTT	CASSQNRLVGDTQYF
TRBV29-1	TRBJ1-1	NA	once	TGCAGCGTTGGGTCAGATAACACTGAAGCTTTCTTT	CSVGSDNTEAFF
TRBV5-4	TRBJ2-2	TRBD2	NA	TGTGCCAGCAGCTTAAATGGGAGGGTGACCGGGGAGCTGTTTTTT	CASSLNGRVTGELFF
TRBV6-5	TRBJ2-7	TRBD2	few	TGTGCCAGCAGTTACTCAGGCGGGGGGTATCCCTACGAGCAGTACTTC	CASSYSGGGYPYEQYF
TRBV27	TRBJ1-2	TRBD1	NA	TGTGCCAGCAGCCGGGACAGGGGAGGCTTAGGCTACACCTTC	CASSRDRGGLGYTF
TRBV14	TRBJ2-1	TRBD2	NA	TGTGCCAGCAGCCAAGATTTGAGCGGGGGGACCTCCTACAATGAGCAGTTCTTC	CASSQDLSGGTSYNEQFF
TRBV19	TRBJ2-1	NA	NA	TGTGCCAGTAGTGCCCCGGGAGCCCTTTCCAGTGAGCAGTTCTTC	CASSAPGALSSEQFF
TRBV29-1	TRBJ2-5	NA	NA	TGCAGCGTTAGATTCGGGACTCAGCGGAAAGAGACCCAGTACTTC	CSVRFGTQRKETQYF
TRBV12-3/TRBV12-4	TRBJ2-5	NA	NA	TGTGCCAGCAGTTTATCAGGGATAGAGACCCAGTACTTC	CASSLSGIETQYF
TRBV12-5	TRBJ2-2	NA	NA	TGTGCTAGTGGTTTGGTAGTCAGCGCGAACACCGGGGAGCTGTTTTTT	CASGLVVSANTGELFF
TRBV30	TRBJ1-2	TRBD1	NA	TGTGCCTGGAGCATGGGACAGCCTAACTATGGCTACACCTTC	CAWSMGQPNYGYTF
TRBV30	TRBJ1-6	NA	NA	TGTGCCGGACTCTGGGGGGGTAATAATTCACCCCTCCACTTT	CAGLWGGNNSPLHF
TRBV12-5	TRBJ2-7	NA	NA	TGTGCTAGTGGTTTGGTACTCACCTACGAGCAGTACTTC	CASGLVLTYEQYF